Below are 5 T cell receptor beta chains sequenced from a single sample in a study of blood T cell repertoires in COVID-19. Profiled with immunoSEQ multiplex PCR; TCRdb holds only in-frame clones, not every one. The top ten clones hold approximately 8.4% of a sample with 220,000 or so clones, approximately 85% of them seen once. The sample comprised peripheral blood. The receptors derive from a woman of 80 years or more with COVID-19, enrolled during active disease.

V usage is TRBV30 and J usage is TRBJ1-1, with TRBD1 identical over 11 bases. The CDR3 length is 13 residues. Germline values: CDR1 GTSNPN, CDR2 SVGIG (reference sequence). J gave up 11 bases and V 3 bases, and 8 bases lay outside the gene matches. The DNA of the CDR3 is TGTGCCTGGAGGGGACAGGGGGAGATGAACGCTTTCTTT. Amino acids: CAWRGQGEMNAFF.

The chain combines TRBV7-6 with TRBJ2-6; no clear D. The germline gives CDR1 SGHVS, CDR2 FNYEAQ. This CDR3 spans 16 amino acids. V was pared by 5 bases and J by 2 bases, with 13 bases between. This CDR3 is CASSPFEVAGANVLTF. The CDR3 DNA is TGTGCCAGCAGCCCTTTTGAGGTGGCTGGGGCCAACGTCCTGACTTTC.

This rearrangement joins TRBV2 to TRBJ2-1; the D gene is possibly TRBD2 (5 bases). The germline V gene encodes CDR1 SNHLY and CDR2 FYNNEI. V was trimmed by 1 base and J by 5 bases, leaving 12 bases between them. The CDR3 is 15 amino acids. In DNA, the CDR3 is TGTGCCAGCAGTGAAGAACGGACTTTCAACAATGAGCAGTTCTTC. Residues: CASSEERTFNNEQFF.

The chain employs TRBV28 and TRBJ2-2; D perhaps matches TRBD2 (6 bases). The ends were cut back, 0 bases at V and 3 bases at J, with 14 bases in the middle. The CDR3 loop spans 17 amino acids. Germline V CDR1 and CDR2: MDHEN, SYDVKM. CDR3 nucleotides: TGTGCCAGCAGTTTATGGCGGAGGGCAGAAGACACCGGGGAGCTGTTTTTT. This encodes CASSLWRRAEDTGELFF.

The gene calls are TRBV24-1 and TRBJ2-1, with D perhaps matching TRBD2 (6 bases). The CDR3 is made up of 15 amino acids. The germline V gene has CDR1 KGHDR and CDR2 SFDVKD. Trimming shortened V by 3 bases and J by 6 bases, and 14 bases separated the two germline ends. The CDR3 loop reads CATSDPGLAGNEQFF. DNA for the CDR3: TGTGCCACCAGTGATCCGGGACTCGCCGGCAATGAGCAGTTCTTC.